Below, 10 T cell receptor beta chains from the same sample are listed, as sequenced in a study of beta chain features in type 1 diabetes. Study-wide findings and caveats: Researchers report that Type 1 diabetes patients had moderately but significantly shorter TCRB CDR3s across all four CD4+ subsets.

The study reverse transcribed the entire isolated RNA, so it sequenced expressed TCRB transcripts. Using immunoSEQ multiplex PCR, the repertoire was profiled, and TCRdb retains in-frame clones only, with some absent. The sample lists under 850,000 clones; around an eighth were seen once. These receptors' antigens are unknown. Sequenced material: naive CD4+ T cells from blood. Every receptor here comes from a man aged 18 to 35 with type 1 diabetes.

This clone was found a few times. The chain employs TRBV10-3 and TRBJ1-1, with 9 bases matching TRBD1. V shed 0 bases, J shed 11 bases, and the junction held 7 bases outside the gene matches. From germline, CDR1 is ENHRY and CDR2 SYGVKD. CDR3 size: 14 residues. The CDR3 bases are TGTGCCATCAGTGAGTCCGGGACAGGGAGCGAGGCTTTCTTT. Residues: CAISESGTGSEAFF.

This clone appeared a few times. This chain connects TRBV25-1 to TRBJ1-6; 7 nucleotides agree with TRBD1. Germline lookup yields CDR1 MGHDK and CDR2 SYGVNS. The length of the CDR3 is 16 residues. V was clipped by 3 bases and J by 5 bases; unmatched bases: 7. The CDR3 bases are TGTGCCAGCAGTGATGGGCGACAGGGTGATAATTCACCCCTCCACTTT. It translates to CASSDGRQGDNSPLHF.

This chain connects TRBV7-6 to TRBJ2-3; D remains ambiguous. Deletions cut 0 bases from V and 0 bases from J, with 1 base between. This CDR3 region has 13 residues. Germline V gene data show CDR1 as SGHVS and CDR2 as FNYEAQ. CDR3 bases: TGTGCCAGCAGCTTAGCTAGCACAGATACGCAGTATTTT. Encoded protein: CASSLASTDTQYF.

This clone was picked up a small number of times. The rearrangement uses TRBV6-6 and TRBJ1-4, with 10 bases identical to TRBD1. Germline V CDR1 and CDR2: MNHNY, SVGAGI (reference sequence). The junction had 6 bases not matched to a gene; V was cut back by 10 bases and J by 7 bases. The CDR3 totals 13 residues. CDR3 sequence: CATGTGESEKLFF. The DNA of the CDR3 is TGTGCCACTGGGACAGGGGAGAGTGAAAAACTGTTTTTT.

This chain connects TRBV25-1 to TRBJ2-5, with 9 bases that match TRBD1. V lost 2 bases and J lost 5; bases outside the gene matches: 12. The CDR3 has 17 amino acids. The germline gives CDR1 MGHDK, CDR2 SYGVNS. DNA of the CDR3: TGTGCCAGCAGTGAAGGACTTGGGACAGGGAGTGGGGAGACCCAGTACTTC. Amino acids: CASSEGLGTGSGETQYF.

This clone was seen a single time. V and J are TRBV2 and TRBJ1-2, with 7 bases aligning to TRBD1. The ends lost 1 base at V and 6 bases at J; junction bases unmatched: 2. The germline gives CDR1 SNHLY, CDR2 FYNNEI. CDR3 length: 13 residues. CDR3 loop: CASSEGRGDGYTF. In DNA form, the CDR3 reads TGTGCCAGCAGTGAAGGCAGGGGGGATGGCTACACCTTC.

This clone has just a few counts. The chain has TRBV11-2 and TRBJ2-1, with D possibly TRBD1 on 5 matching bases. The CDR3 is 14 amino acids. Looked up from germline, CDR1 is SGHAT and CDR2 is FQNNGV. Deletions cut 8 bases from V and 5 bases from J, with 16 bases between. In DNA form, the CDR3 reads TGTGCCAGCTTTGGACACGACGGCCACAATGAGCAGTTCTTC. It codes for CASFGHDGHNEQFF.

The V and J genes are TRBV25-1 and TRBJ2-7, with unresolved D. V lost 1 base, J lost 6 bases, and 16 bases lay in between. Germline-derived CDR1 and CDR2 are MGHDK and SYGVNS. The CDR3 has 15 amino acids. The CDR3, as DNA: TGTGCCAGCAGTGAATCCCCTTCTCTATCCACCGAGCAGTACTTC. It codes for CASSESPSLSTEQYF.

This clone was picked up a small number of times. The chain carries TRBV25-1 and TRBJ2-5; D assignment may be TRBD1 or TRBD2 (5 bases each). Trimming left V 5 bases short and J 5 bases short, with 9 bases between. Germline CDR1 MGHDK, CDR2 SYGVNS. The CDR3 is 12 amino acids. In DNA, the CDR3 is TGTGCCAGCAGTCATTGGGGGGAGACCCAGTACTTC. This gives the protein CASSHWGETQYF. The full variable domain, rest sourced from reference TRBV25-1 and TRBJ2-5, is EADIYQTPRYLVIGTGKKITLECSQTMGHDKMYWYQQDPGMELHLIHYSYGVNSTEKGDLSSESTVSRIRTEHFPLTLESARPSHTSQYLCASSHWGETQYFGPGTRLLVL.

In its sample, this clone was seen a few times. The sample contains more than one DNA sequence encoding this CDR3. This sequence joins TRBV19 and TRBJ2-5, with 7 nucleotides matching TRBD2. Trimming cost V 4 bases and J 5 bases; bases outside gene matches: 4. Germline CDR1 and CDR2: LNHDA and SQIVND (reference sequence). CDR3 length equals 13 residues. The CDR3 bases are TGTGCCAGTAGTACGGGACTAAGGGAGACCCAGTACTTC. It codes for CASSTGLRETQYF.